This TCR beta chain was captured by sequencing in a study of CD8 T cells in ankylosing spondylitis. Study findings and constraints: Significant enrichment of disease-linked clones was reported in matched ankylosing spondylitis synovial fluid. A CD8+ phenotype characterized the disease-linked clones, which were relatively rare in peripheral blood. Made up of eight highly homologous variants, a TCR beta motif appeared characteristic of ankylosing spondylitis blood.

Looked up from germline, CDR1 is SQVTM and CDR2 is ANQGSEA. This CDR3 contains 12 residues. Deletions cut 6 bases from V and 7 bases from J, with 12 bases between. This clonotype was counted only a few times. Antigen specificity is unknown. Preparation of TCR beta libraries was done by quantitative 5'-RACE with molecular barcodes. TCRdb analysed the 5' RACE reads with MiXCR anew, one entry per CDR3 protein. This table has roughly 700,000 distinct CDR3 sequences, under 20% appearing once. This sequence originates from a male donor with ankylosing spondylitis. Sequencing input: blood, either unsorted or a sorted T cell fraction (not recorded which). The V call is TRBV29-1, the J call TRBJ2-2; D not resolved. The CDR3 spells CSVWGWGGELFF. CDR3 coding DNA: TGCAGCGTATGGGGATGGGGCGGGGAGCTGTTTTTT.